This T cell receptor beta chain was identified during a study of blood T cells in healthy people across ages. Extraction yielded at least 6 micrograms of total RNA per sample. Primers used in a second PCR of about 6 to 11 cycles were a sample-barcoded 5' primer and a J-beta primer mix. Using its own MiXCR run on the 5' RACE reads, TCRdb lists one record per CDR3 protein. The repertoire holds 1.2 million to 1.5 million distinct CDR3 sequences, with approximately 38% as singletons. Per germline, CDR1 SGHKS and CDR2 YYEKEE (reference sequence). V was clipped by 4 bases and J by 4 bases; unmatched bases: 8. CDR3 size: 15 residues. Study-level results: It was the long-lived donors that had more naive CD4+ cells and higher diversity than aged donors.

Of note for this clonotype: Its target is unknown.

This TCR was sampled from a young woman in good health. Sequencing used blood. The chain is built from TRBV5-5 and TRBJ1-5; 7 nucleotides line up with TRBD1. CDR3 in DNA: TGTGCCAGCAGCCACCCTGGGACAGCAAATCAGCCCCAGCATTTT. Protein product: CASSHPGTANQPQHF.